This T cell receptor beta chain was identified during a study of T cell clones after liver transplantation. Study overall: Draws occurred before transplant, before withdrawal, and after complete or failed withdrawal.

General observations from the study: Small, mixed patient groups and varying post-transplant times limit these conclusions.

The germline gives CDR1 SNHLY, CDR2 FYNNEI. The V gene lost 6 bases and the J gene lost 5 bases, with 14 bases spanning the gap. This CDR3 comprises 14 residues. Profiling relied on immunoSEQ multiplex PCR, and the TCRdb table lists in-frame clones only, not all of them. The sample records about 100,000 clones, around 86% being singletons. This clone was counted only a few times. The antigen is unknown. The clonotype originates from a human donor who received a liver transplant. The rearrangement uses TRBV2 and TRBJ1-5; D may be TRBD1 (6 bases). The input for sequencing was CD4+ T cells from blood, taken before liver transplant. CDR3 nucleotide sequence: TGTGCCAGCAGGGGTTGGGGGGGGCATCAGCCCCAGCATTTT. Translated, it gives CASRGWGGHQPQHF.